A single sample gave rise to the 10 T cell receptor beta chains below, sequenced in a study of cytomegalovirus exposure and HLA in healthy donors. Primers included in the PCR were 60 Vbeta and 13 Jbeta primers. Produced via immunoSEQ multiplex PCR; TCRdb's table is partial and in-frame only. The data show 150,000 to 200,000 clones, roughly 72% seen once. The sequenced sample consisted of PBMCs. The receptors here all came from a woman aged 30 to 39 in good health and CMV-seropositive.

The genes are TRBV9 and TRBJ1-1; maybe TRBD1 (6 bases). CDR3 size: 13 residues. The V gene lost 4 bases and the J gene lost 1 base, with 8 bases spanning the gap. Germline V gene data show CDR1 as SGDLS and CDR2 as YYNGEE. CDR3 DNA: TGTGCCAGCAGCCCAGGGGCGAACACTGAAGCTTTCTTT. Amino acids: CASSPGANTEAFF. Together with reference TRBV9 and TRBJ1-1, the CDR3 gives the full variable domain: DSGVTQTPKHLITATGQRVTLRCSPRSGDLSVYWYQQSLDQGLQFLIQYYNGEERAKGNILERFSAQQFPDLHSELNLSSLELGDSALYFCASSPGANTEAFFGQGTRLTVV.

The chain links TRBV10-1 to TRBJ2-5; TRBD1 might be the D (5 bases). The CDR3 has 15 residues. Trimming cost V 1 base and J 2 bases, with 11 bases left between them. Germline CDR1 reads WNHNN; CDR2 reads SYGVQD (reference sequence). The CDR3: CASSEFRDYQETQYF. DNA of the CDR3: TGCGCCAGCAGTGAGTTCAGGGATTATCAAGAGACCCAGTACTTC.

V and J are TRBV28 and TRBJ1-1, with TRBD1 matching over 8 bases. V shed 11 bases and J 4 bases; nucleotides not matched to a gene: 9. The CDR3 spans 13 residues. Germline V gives CDR1 MDHEN, CDR2 SYDVKM. The CDR3 is CAAFRGPLTEAFF. The CDR3, as DNA: TGTGCCGCATTCAGGGGGCCTCTCACTGAAGCTTTCTTT.

The chain is built from TRBV5-6 and TRBJ1-4; 7 nucleotides line up with TRBD1. The V gene end was trimmed by 6 bases and the J gene end by 8 bases; junction bases not matched to a gene: 13. From germline, CDR1 is SGHDT and CDR2 YYEEEE. The CDR3 spans 15 residues. CDR3 residues: CASNHWGAGGEKLFF. The CDR3 nucleotides are TGTGCCAGCAACCACTGGGGGGCAGGGGGAGAAAAACTGTTTTTT.

The chain recombines TRBV10-3 with TRBJ1-2, with D hard to call. Trimming shortened V by 2 bases and J by 7 bases, and 14 bases separated the two germline ends. The CDR3 extends over 14 amino acids. The germline CDR1 and CDR2 sequences are ENHRY and SYGVKD. The CDR3 bases are TGTGCCATCAGTGAGGGAGCAAGTTCTGCTGGCTACACCTTC. Translation gives CAISEGASSAGYTF.

This clone was detected a few times. The chain carries TRBV7-9 and TRBJ1-1; tentatively, D is TRBD1 (6 bases). Germline V gene data show CDR1 as SEHNR and CDR2 as FQNEAQ (reference sequence). The length of the CDR3 is 15 residues. Trimming shortened V by 7 bases and J by 2 bases, and 17 bases separated the two germline ends. CDR3 bases: TGTGCCAGCACTGGAACCGGGACACGAAACACTGAAGCTTTCTTT. Translating gives CASTGTGTRNTEAFF. Full variable domain (missing parts from reference TRBV7-9 and TRBJ1-1): DTGVSQNPRHKITKRGQNVTFRCDPISEHNRLYWYRQTLGQGPEFLTYFQNEAQLEKSRLLSDRFSAERPKGSFSTLEIQRTEQGDSAMYLCASTGTGTRNTEAFFGQGTRLTVV.

The chain joins TRBV4-3 to TRBJ2-7; tentatively, D is TRBD2 (6 bases). Germline-derived CDR1 and CDR2 are LGHNA and YSLEER. This CDR3 has 17 amino acids. V was shortened by 0 bases and J by 0 bases, with 15 bases between the two germline ends. CDR3: CASSQDRTTHPSYEQYF. In DNA, the CDR3 is TGCGCCAGCAGCCAAGACCGGACTACCCATCCCTCCTACGAGCAGTACTTC.

This chain links TRBV7-8 with TRBJ2-4, with a tentative D call TRBD2 (5 bases). Trimming pared 3 bases from V and 8 bases from J, leaving 20 bases between. The CDR3 extends over 16 amino acids. CDR1 and CDR2 (germline): SGHVS, FQNEAQ. The CDR3 spells CASSLLLEVLGHIQYF. The CDR3 DNA reads as TGTGCCAGCAGCTTGTTGCTGGAGGTTCTAGGTCACATTCAGTACTTC. The full variable domain, with the rest looked up from reference TRBV7-8 and TRBJ2-4, is GAGVSQSPRYKVAKRGQDVALRCDPISGHVSLFWYQQALGQGPEFLTYFQNEAQLDKSGLPSDRFFAERPEGSVSTLKIQRTQQEDSAVYLCASSLLLEVLGHIQYFGAGTRLSVL.

The CDR3 coding sequence is TGTGCCAGCAGCCCCGGACAGGTCAATCAGCCCCAGCATTTT. The encoded protein is CASSPGQVNQPQHF. The J gene is TRBJ1-5, the V gene TRBV7-9; 7 bases align to TRBD1. This CDR3 has 14 residues. The V and J ends lost 5 bases and 3 bases, in that order; junction bases with no gene match: 4. Per germline, CDR1 SEHNR and CDR2 FQNEAQ (reference sequence).

V and J are TRBV28 and TRBJ1-1; 8 nucleotides line up with TRBD1. The ends lost 6 bases at V and 2 bases at J; junction bases unmatched: 11. Germline CDR1 and CDR2: MDHEN and SYDVKM. The CDR3 totals 16 residues. The CDR3 DNA is TGTGCCAGCAGCGCTGGACTGACAGGGGTTAACACTGAAGCTTTCTTT. Translating it yields CASSAGLTGVNTEAFF. Looking up the rest from reference TRBV28 and TRBJ1-1 gives the full variable domain: DVKVTQSSRYLVKRTGEKVFLECVQDMDHENMFWYRQDPGLGLRLIYFSYDVKMKEKGDIPEGYSVSREKKERFSLILESASTNQTSMYLCASSAGLTGVNTEAFFGQGTRLTVV.